These 19 T cell receptor beta chains came from one sample sequenced in a study of T cells after yellow fever vaccination. TCRdb re-called the 5' RACE reads with MiXCR, one entry per CDR3 protein. The data show tens of thousands of distinct CDR3 sequences, approximately 6.5% seen once. Sequencing was performed on CD8+ T cells sorted from PBMCs, taken 5 days after the first yellow fever vaccination. The receptors stem from a man younger than 30 who received the YFV17D yellow fever vaccine.

The rearrangement uses TRBV7-9 and TRBJ1-1, with D possibly TRBD1 on 5 matching bases. V was cut by 6 bases and J by 1 base, with 15 bases left in between. The CDR3 consists of 15 residues. CDR1 is SEHNR and CDR2 is FQNEAQ in the germline V gene (reference sequence). CDR3 residues: CASRSSGGKNTEAFF. The CDR3 DNA reads TGTGCCAGCAGAAGCTCCGGGGGGAAGAACACTGAAGCTTTCTTT. Based on the CDR3 plus reference TRBV7-9 and TRBJ1-1, the full variable domain is DTGVSQNPRHKITKRGQNVTFRCDPISEHNRLYWYRQTLGQGPEFLTYFQNEAQLEKSRLLSDRFSAERPKGSFSTLEIQRTEQGDSAMYLCASRSSGGKNTEAFFGQGTRLTVV.

This clonotype occurred a few times. J is TRBJ2-7 and V is TRBV19; TRBD2 is a possible D gene (5 bases). V was shortened by 0 bases and J by 1 base, with 7 bases between the two germline ends. The CDR3 spans 14 residues. Germline assignment: CDR1 LNHDA and CDR2 SQIVND (reference sequence). The CDR3 nucleotides are TGTGCCAGTAGTATAGATCCGGGATCCTACGAGCAGTACTTC. Translation: CASSIDPGSYEQYF.

There are a few counts of this clonotype. The CDR3 protein is CASSRPEISYNSPLHF. The DNA for the CDR3 is TGTGCCAGCAGCCGACCGGAGATATCCTATAATTCACCCCTCCACTTT. This chain links TRBV7-9 with TRBJ1-6; no clear D gene. There are 16 residues in the CDR3. The germline gives CDR1 SEHNR, CDR2 FQNEAQ (reference sequence). Trimming removed 5 bases at V and 1 base at J, with 12 bases between.

The CDR3 DNA is TGTGCCACCAGTGATCTAGCCGGGGGGCCTACAACTAGCACAGATACGCAGTATTTT. Translated: CATSDLAGGPTTSTDTQYF. The chain links TRBV24-1 to TRBJ2-3; weak D call: TRBD2 (7 bases). Germline V lookup: CDR1 KGHDR, CDR2 SFDVKD. This CDR3 is built from 19 residues. V shed 3 bases and J shed 0 bases, with 21 bases lying between them.

The chain has TRBV7-9 and TRBJ2-2, with 7 bases fitting TRBD1. Germline trimming cut 5 bases from V and 0 bases from J; bases unmatched to any gene: 6. Germline lookup yields CDR1 SEHNR and CDR2 FQNEAQ (reference sequence). This CDR3 is built from 16 residues. For the CDR3, the DNA is TGTGCCAGCAGCCCTACAGGGGTGGCGAACACCGGGGAGCTGTTTTTT. It translates to CASSPTGVANTGELFF.

This chain connects TRBV7-6 to TRBJ2-5; TRBD2 aligns across 10 bases. Germline-derived CDR1 and CDR2 are SGHVS and FNYEAQ. The CDR3 covers 14 residues. V was pared by 3 bases and J by 4 bases, with 2 bases of the junction left unmatched. CDR3 amino acids: CASSLGLAIETQYF. The CDR3 DNA reads TGTGCCAGCAGCTTGGGACTAGCGATAGAGACCCAGTACTTC.

This clonotype was seen only a few times. J is TRBJ2-1 and V is TRBV11-2; tentatively, D is TRBD2 (7 bases). CDR3 length: 16 residues. Between the trimmed V and J ends, which lost 3 bases and 1 base, there was a span of 13 bases. Germline V gene data show CDR1 as SGHAT and CDR2 as FQNNGV. CDR3 amino acids: CASSFGGPGSYNEQFF. The CDR3 bases are TGTGCCAGCAGCTTCGGGGGGCCAGGGTCCTACAATGAGCAGTTCTTC.

This clonotype was seen a few times. The rearrangement joins TRBV11-2 to TRBJ2-3; D not resolved. V was pared by 0 bases and J by 8 bases, with 12 bases between. CDR1 is SGHAT and CDR2 is FQNNGV in the germline V gene. The CDR3 consists of 14 residues. DNA for the CDR3: TGTGCCAGCAGCTTAGAATATGCGGCTCGTACGCAGTATTTT. Protein: CASSLEYAARTQYF.

This rearrangement joins TRBV4-3 to TRBJ1-1; D possibly corresponds to TRBD1 (6 bases). The CDR3 sequence is 17 residues long. Trimming removed 0 bases from V and 1 base from J, with 15 bases in between. Per the germline V gene, CDR1 is LGHNA and CDR2 is YSLEER. The CDR3 DNA reads as TGCGCCAGCAGCCAAGAAGAGGGGGGGGGACAGAACACTGAAGCTTTCTTT. The encoded protein is CASSQEEGGGQNTEAFF.

This clonotype occurred many times. The chain is built from TRBV2 and TRBJ2-1; 8 nucleotides line up with TRBD1. CDR3 length equals 12 residues. The V segment lost 8 bases and the J segment 7 bases; nucleotides outside the gene matches: 4. Germline values: CDR1 SNHLY, CDR2 FYNNEI. DNA for the CDR3: TGTGCCAGCGACAGGGGCCCGAATGAGCAGTTCTTC. Translating it yields CASDRGPNEQFF.

This clonotype was counted a few times. CDR3 region: CASRLRGSSYNEQFF. The CDR3, as DNA: TGTGCCAGCCGTTTGAGGGGGAGCTCCTACAATGAGCAGTTCTTC. The V and J genes are TRBV6-5 and TRBJ2-1; TRBD1 is a possible D gene (6 bases). Trimming took 8 bases from V and 0 from J, leaving 14 bases between them. The germline CDR1 and CDR2 sequences are MNHEY and SVGAGI. This CDR3 has 15 amino acids.

There are a few counts of this clonotype. The chain recombines TRBV12-3 or TRBV12-4 with TRBJ1-2; TRBD1 aligns across 8 bases. Trimming at V came to 6 bases and at J to 4 bases, leaving 10 bases not matched to a gene. This CDR3 comprises 15 residues. CDR3 bases: TGTGCCAGCAGCACCGGACAGGGTAGGCGCTATGGCTACACCTTC. Encoded protein: CASSTGQGRRYGYTF.

This clonotype was recorded many times. The chain combines TRBV20-1 with TRBJ2-7; D uncertain. V lost 0 bases and J lost 4, with 7 bases in between. The germline CDR1 and CDR2 sequences are DFQATT and SNEGSKA (reference sequence). CDR3 length: 12 amino acids. CDR3 nucleotide sequence: TGCAGTGCTAGAGATTCTGTGTACGAGCAGTACTTC. This sequence encodes CSARDSVYEQYF.

The J gene is TRBJ2-1, the V gene TRBV20-1; D is tentatively TRBD1 or TRBD2 (6 bases each). Trimming took 6 bases from V and 0 from J, leaving 12 bases between them. The CDR3 contains 14 residues. Germline CDR1 and CDR2: DFQATT and SNEGSKA (reference sequence). For the CDR3, the DNA is TGCAGTGCAAGGGGGGCGGGCTCCTACAATGAGCAGTTCTTC. It translates to CSARGAGSYNEQFF.

This clonotype occurred many times. This sequence joins TRBV4-3 and TRBJ1-5; no clear D. Germline-derived CDR1 and CDR2 are LGHNA and YSLEER. The CDR3 is made up of 14 amino acids. Trimming left V 4 bases short and J 0 bases short, with 7 bases between. CDR3 DNA: TGCGCCAGCAGCCTCGACGGTAGCAATCAGCCCCAGCATTTT. It is translated as CASSLDGSNQPQHF.

A word on this clonotype: A read error may explain this, as a much larger clone is one base away. The chain recombines TRBV12-3 or TRBV12-4 with TRBJ2-2; possible D gene TRBD1, 6 bases. Trimming took off 7 bases at V and 4 bases at J, with 13 bases between the two ends. This CDR3 has 14 residues. CDR3 residues: CASTYWGPTGELFF. CDR3 nucleotide sequence: TGTGCCAGCACCTACTGGGGGCCCACCGGGGAGCTGTTTTTT.

The chain couples TRBV7-9 to TRBJ2-7; D remains ambiguous. The germline V gene has CDR1 SEHNR and CDR2 FQNEAQ (reference sequence). CDR3 length: 13 residues. The germline V and J ends were trimmed by 5 bases and 3 bases, with 11 bases remaining between them. The CDR3 DNA sequence: TGTGCCAGCAGCGCCGGGCCGGACTACGAGCAGTACGTC. Translation gives CASSAGPDYEQYV.

This clonotype was counted ten times or more. The chain carries TRBV7-2 and TRBJ2-3, with 7 bases lining up with TRBD2. CDR1 is SGHTA, CDR2 FQGNSA, per germline. V shed 2 bases and J 4 bases; nucleotides not matched to a gene: 9. CDR3 length equals 16 residues. The DNA of the CDR3 is TGTGCCAGCAGCTTATACGCTAGCGGCGCGGCAGATACGCAGTATTTT. Its protein is CASSLYASGAADTQYF.

In its sample, this clonotype was seen many times. The CDR3 sequence is CASSESPGLLTDTQYF. For the CDR3, the DNA is TGCGCCAGCAGTGAAAGCCCAGGACTCCTCACAGATACGCAGTATTTT. This rearrangement joins TRBV10-2 to TRBJ2-3; tentative D call: TRBD2 (5 bases). This CDR3 is 16 amino acids long. The germline gives CDR1 WSHSY, CDR2 SAAADI. V was clipped by 3 bases and J by 2 bases, with 15 bases between them.